This T cell receptor beta chain appears in the sequencing data of a study of blood T cell repertoires in COVID-19 (dated by TCRdb to about 2020). For the study in its entirety: Samples from collaborators originated in the United States, Italy and Spain and spanned both the acute and convalescent phases of COVID-19. The prospective study material was composed of cDNA or gDNA derived from T cells, B-cell-depleted T cells, or PBMCs. Deeply sampled blood TCRbeta repertoires from subjects exposed to, actively infected with, or recovered from COVID-19 were included in the dataset. A freely available public database, intended as a resource for researchers studying the immune response to SARS-CoV-2, is where the repertoires were released. Samples came from the ongoing ImmuneRACE study (first 160 participants) plus 1,254 subjects from 6 global collaborators. A de-identified subject ID, COVID-19 status, age in years and sex were almost always included in the sample metadata. Where HLA class I and class II types were available, the types were taken from metadata supplied by the sample provider, not from assay-based typing.

Note on this clone: The clone's antigen remains unknown. No quality values exist for individual bases; no much larger clone is one base distant.

Each collaborating institution followed its own protocols to collect whole blood in K2EDTA tubes. Collaborator samples were shipped for TCRbeta analysis as frozen whole blood, isolated PBMCs, or DNA extracted from either sample type. CDR1 MDHEN and CDR2 SYDVKM were looked up in the germline V gene. Spanning cysteine to phenylalanine, the CDR3 consists of 16 amino acids. Only CDR3 DNA remains: 48 bases, in frame from the first base. V loses 2 bases at its end and J loses 2 bases; junction bases beyond the gene matches: 8. The immunoSEQ Assay, a bias-controlled multiplex PCR, was used to amplify TCRbeta CDR3 regions from genomic DNA. In the source study's methods: Nucleated cell counts per sample were estimated from amplification of reference gene primers within the assay. To quantify the absolute abundance of each unique TCRbeta CDR3 rearrangement, sequence reads were collapsed and filtered. Productive Simpson clonality was computed per sample as the square root of Simpson's diversity index over productive rearrangements. The source is immuneACCESS, and TCRdb retained only in-frame sequences with V and J called. Part of the clones is not carried over; for the studies checked, unresolved V genes explain less than half of this, and the remainder is unexplained. That table is the source of V, J and clone size, and D and trimming were worked out from the DNA. The sample yields some 160,000 clones; about 83% were counted once. Approximately 15% of the sample is taken by the ten largest.

Points the paper makes about the study in general: The amount of clinical and demographic metadata varied by source and participant and was provided uncurated.

This receptor was identified in a woman older than 75 with acute or convalescent COVID-19. This chain is built from TRBV28 and TRBJ1-2; 7 central bases correspond to TRBD1. The sample taken for sequencing was peripheral blood. The DNA sequence is given as TGTGCCAGCAGTTTAACCCTAGGGGGCGCGAACTATGGCTACACCTTC. Protein translation: CASSLTLGGANYGYTF.